These 26 T cell receptor beta chains were sequenced from one sample in a study of Ad26.COV2.S vaccination and SARS-CoV-2 variants. TCRdb's table, derived via immunoSEQ multiplex PCR, lists solely in-frame clones and lacks some. The data show about 380,000 clones, roughly 85% seen once. Treatment given: some 19 received Ad26.COV2.S at low or high dose, single or two shots; about 5 received placebo; per-sample allocation not given. Collection of samples fell on day 63 after the first vaccine or placebo injection. The material sequenced was peripheral blood, taken in a trial of Ad26.COV2.S vaccine versus placebo. These receptors were collected from a person aged 18 to 65 who received the Ad26.COV2.S COVID-19 vaccine or a placebo.

This chain joins TRBV18 and TRBJ2-1; TRBD1 aligns across 8 bases. Trimming cost V 4 bases and J 5 bases; bases outside gene matches: 7. The CDR3 runs 15 residues. CDR1 is KGHSH and CDR2 is LQKENI in the germline V gene. The DNA of the CDR3 is TGTGCCAGCTCACAGGGGACAGGCCTTGACAATGAGCAGTTCTTC. Protein sequence: CASSQGTGLDNEQFF.

The chain joins TRBV3-1 (or the pseudogene TRBV3-2) to TRBJ2-1; D is possibly TRBD1 (5 bases). CDR1 and CDR2 from the germline V gene are LGHDT and YNNKEL (reference sequence). The CDR3 loop spans 18 amino acids. The ends were cut back, 0 bases at V and 2 bases at J, with 17 bases in the middle. Here the CDR3 reads CASSQDRPGRETYNEQFF. DNA of the CDR3: TGTGCCAGCAGCCAAGATCGGCCAGGGCGTGAAACCTACAATGAGCAGTTCTTC.

This rearrangement joins TRBV30 to TRBJ1-2; possibly TRBD1 for D (6 bases). V lost 5 bases and J 3 bases, leaving 19 bases between the germline ends. Germline V gene data show CDR1 as GTSNPN and CDR2 as SVGIG (reference sequence). The CDR3 runs 15 residues. The CDR3 loop is CAWVFAGRGDYGYTF. The CDR3 DNA reads as TGTGCCTGGGTATTTGCAGGCAGGGGTGACTATGGCTACACCTTC.

This chain's CDR3 is CASRMWTSGWNEQFF. CDR3 sequence (DNA): TGTGCCAGCAGAATGTGGACTAGCGGCTGGAATGAGCAGTTCTTC. V gene TRBV6-5 combines with J gene TRBJ2-1; 10 bases are shared with TRBD2. V shed 6 bases, J shed 7 bases, and the junction held 9 bases outside the gene matches. The CDR3 consists of 15 residues. The germline V gene encodes CDR1 MNHEY and CDR2 SVGAGI.

This rearrangement joins TRBV11-3 to TRBJ1-1, with D tentatively TRBD1 (5 bases). Germline CDR1 is SGHNT and CDR2 is YENEEA. This CDR3 region has 12 residues. Trimming pared 5 bases from V and 6 bases from J, leaving 10 bases between. The CDR3 DNA sequence: TGTGCCAGCAGCGCCTTGGGACCTGAAGCTTTCTTT. Translating gives CASSALGPEAFF.

The chain is built from TRBV7-8 and TRBJ2-1; no firm D call. This CDR3 is built from 15 residues. Deletions cut 1 base from V and 2 bases from J, with 9 bases between. Germline V lookup: CDR1 SGHVS, CDR2 FQNEAQ. The CDR3, as DNA: TGTGCCAGCAGCTTAGGCCGAGTTACCTACAATGAGCAGTTCTTC. Protein sequence: CASSLGRVTYNEQFF.

V is TRBV9 and J is TRBJ2-2; D is unresolved. CDR3 length equals 12 residues. CDR1 and CDR2 from the germline V gene are SGDLS and YYNGEE. V was shortened by 3 bases and J by 7 bases, with 7 bases between the two germline ends. The CDR3 reads CASSDMSGELFF. In nucleotides, the CDR3 is TGTGCCAGCAGCGACATGAGCGGGGAGCTGTTTTTT.

V usage is TRBV2 and J usage is TRBJ2-7; D unclear. The ends were cut back, 5 bases at V and 4 bases at J, with 9 bases in the middle. The CDR3 contains 12 residues. In germline, CDR1 is SNHLY, CDR2 FYNNEI. CDR3 sequence: CASSFNVYEQYF. The CDR3 DNA reads as TGTGCCAGCAGTTTCAATGTTTACGAGCAGTACTTC. Full variable domain (rest looked up from reference TRBV2 and TRBJ2-7): EPEVTQTPSHQVTQMGQEVILRCVPISNHLYFYWYRQILGQKVEFLVSFYNNEISEKSEIFDDQFSVERPDGSNFTLKIRSTKLEDSAMYFCASSFNVYEQYFGPGTRLTVT.

The chain is built from TRBV10-3 and TRBJ1-2, with D possibly being TRBD1 (6 bases). V was trimmed by 10 bases and J by 7 bases, leaving 13 bases between them. Germline V lookup: CDR1 ENHRY, CDR2 SYGVKD. CDR3 length equals 11 residues. The CDR3 DNA reads TGTGCCACGCAGGGGAGCGGTGGCTACACCTTC. This encodes CATQGSGGYTF.

In nucleotides, the CDR3 is TGTGCCAGCAGCAACGACGGGGAGACCCAGTACTTC. Protein sequence: CASSNDGETQYF. The chain links TRBV11-3 to TRBJ2-5; no clear D gene. Looked up from germline, CDR1 is SGHNT and CDR2 is YENEEA. The CDR3 totals 12 residues. V was trimmed by 5 bases and J by 5 bases, leaving 9 bases between them.

This rearrangement joins TRBV6-5 to TRBJ2-5; possibly TRBD2 for D (7 bases). The V end lost 5 bases, the J end lost 1 base, and 11 bases lay between the germline ends. CDR1 MNHEY and CDR2 SVGAGI come from the germline V gene. This CDR3 region has 14 residues. For the CDR3, the DNA is TGTGCCAGCAGTCCCCGGGGGGCCCAAGAGACCCAGTACTTC. It encodes CASSPRGAQETQYF.

This chain links TRBV7-3 with TRBJ2-2, with 8 bases identical to TRBD1. The germline V gene encodes CDR1 SGHTA and CDR2 FQGTGA. Germline trimming cut 5 bases from V and 5 bases from J; bases unmatched to any gene: 7. The CDR3 extends over 15 amino acids. As DNA, the CDR3 is TGTGCCAGCAGCCCCGCCGACAGGGGAACCGGGGAGCTGTTTTTT. Protein sequence: CASSPADRGTGELFF.

This chain connects TRBV6-6 to TRBJ1-1; possible D gene TRBD1, 6 bases. V was trimmed by 2 bases and J by 2 bases, leaving 9 bases between them. The CDR3 has 14 amino acids. Per germline, CDR1 MNHNY and CDR2 SVGAGI (reference sequence). CDR3 in amino acids: CASSYGGTNTEAFF. The CDR3 nucleotides are TGTGCCAGCAGTTACGGGGGGACAAACACTGAAGCTTTCTTT.

V gene TRBV5-1 combines with J gene TRBJ2-7; tentatively, D is TRBD1 (6 bases). The CDR3 totals 14 residues. Trimming left V 3 bases short and J 0 bases short, with 10 bases between. The germline V gene encodes CDR1 SGHRS and CDR2 YFSETQ. CDR3 residues: CASSSQGGSYEQYF. The CDR3, as DNA: TGCGCCAGCAGCTCCCAAGGGGGCTCCTACGAGCAGTACTTC.

CDR3 protein: CASSRTATSGNTIYF. CDR3 bases: TGTGCCAGCAGCCGGACGGCAACCTCTGGAAACACCATATATTTT. J is TRBJ1-3 and V is TRBV11-2, with D uncertain. Germline CDR1 SGHAT, CDR2 FQNNGV. The V end lost 5 bases, the J end lost 0 bases, and 11 bases lay between the germline ends. There are 15 residues in the CDR3.

The chain joins TRBV19 to TRBJ1-3; a weak D match, TRBD1 (5 bases). Germline values: CDR1 LNHDA, CDR2 SQIVND (reference sequence). The CDR3 sequence is 15 residues long. V gave up 2 bases and J gave up 2 bases, with 10 bases separating them. This chain's CDR3 is CASSISGDAGNTIYF. The CDR3 DNA reads as TGTGCCAGTAGTATAAGCGGGGACGCTGGAAACACCATATATTTT.

The genes are TRBV12-3 or TRBV12-4 and TRBJ1-2; TRBD1 is a possible D gene (5 bases). V lost 4 bases and J 7 bases, leaving 10 bases between the germline ends. The CDR3 runs to 12 residues. CDR3 DNA: TGTGCCAGCAGTTCGGTAGGGGTTGGCTACACCTTC. Translated: CASSSVGVGYTF.

The count of this clone is one. The rearrangement uses TRBV2 and TRBJ2-1; TRBD1 matches at 10 bases. Germline assignment: CDR1 SNHLY and CDR2 FYNNEI. CDR3 size: 14 residues. Unmatched junction bases numbered 3, after V lost 6 bases and J lost 4 bases. The CDR3 region is CASRGGQGYNEQFF. The CDR3 DNA sequence: TGTGCCAGCAGGGGGGGACAGGGGTACAATGAGCAGTTCTTC.

The chain uses TRBV7-2 and TRBJ2-2, with TRBD2 matching 8 bases. The CDR3 runs to 17 residues. Germline V gene sequence: CDR1 SGHTA, CDR2 FQGNSA. Germline trimming cut 7 bases from V and 5 bases from J; bases unmatched to any gene: 15. The CDR3 region is CASTPGRTSWSTGELFF. In DNA, the CDR3 is TGTGCCAGCACCCCCGGCCGGACTAGCTGGTCTACCGGGGAGCTGTTTTTT.

In this sample, this clone turned up a few times. The chain is built from TRBV2 and TRBJ1-2; D may be TRBD1 (5 bases). Germline CDR1 and CDR2: SNHLY and FYNNEI. The V end was cut by 3 bases, the J end by 10 bases, with 12 bases between. The CDR3 has 12 amino acids. CDR3 residues: CASSDREQVYTF. Written as DNA, the CDR3 is TGTGCCAGCAGTGACAGGGAACAGGTCTACACCTTC.

The J gene is TRBJ1-1, the V gene TRBV5-1; D perhaps matches TRBD1 (6 bases). CDR1 SGHRS and CDR2 YFSETQ come from the germline V gene. The CDR3 covers 14 residues. V shed 3 bases and J shed 1 base, with 10 bases lying between them. CDR3 residues: CASSWGLANTEAFF. Here the CDR3 DNA reads TGCGCCAGCAGCTGGGGGCTGGCGAACACTGAAGCTTTCTTT.

The CDR3 protein is CASSYVGAGANQPQHF. CDR3 nucleotides: TGTGCCAGCAGTTACGTGGGGGCGGGGGCCAATCAGCCCCAGCATTTT. The V call is TRBV6-5, the J call TRBJ1-5, with a tentative D call TRBD1 (6 bases). This CDR3 is built from 16 residues. Germline-derived CDR1 and CDR2 are MNHEY and SVGAGI. Trimming took 2 bases from V and 3 from J, leaving 14 bases between them.

The CDR3 spells CASGRQANSPLHF. The DNA for the CDR3 is TGTGCCAGCGGCCGACAGGCGAATTCACCCCTCCACTTT. The chain links TRBV5-5 to TRBJ1-6, with D tentatively TRBD1 (6 bases). Germline V gene data show CDR1 as SGHKS and CDR2 as YYEKEE (reference sequence). The CDR3 has 13 amino acids. Trimming took off 7 bases at V and 7 bases at J, with 12 bases between the two ends.

This rearrangement joins TRBV6-5 to TRBJ1-2; 7 nucleotides agree with TRBD1. Germline CDR1 reads MNHEY; CDR2 reads SVGAGI. Trimming cost V 6 bases and J 4 bases; bases outside gene matches: 11. This CDR3 contains 15 residues. The CDR3 region has the DNA TGTGCCAGCAGACGGATTCAGGGGGGGGGCTATGGCTACACCTTC. It yields the protein CASRRIQGGGYGYTF.

The J gene is TRBJ2-5, the V gene TRBV5-4, with D perhaps matching TRBD1 (6 bases). The CDR3 length is 12 residues. Germline V gene data show CDR1 as SGHNT and CDR2 as YYREEE (reference sequence). V was pared by 4 bases and J by 8 bases, with 12 bases between. The CDR3 bases are TGTGCCAGCAGCCCCGCAGGGGAAACCCAGTACTTC. This codes for CASSPAGETQYF. Full variable domain (missing parts from reference TRBV5-4 and TRBJ2-5): ETGVTQSPTHLIKTRGQQVTLRCSSQSGHNTVSWYQQALGQGPQFIFQYYREEENGRGNFPPRFSGLQFPNYSSELNVNALELDDSALYLCASSPAGETQYFGPGTRLLVL.

The rearrangement links TRBV7-9 to TRBJ1-5, with D perhaps matching TRBD1 (5 bases). The CDR3 loop spans 16 amino acids. The germline V and J ends were trimmed by 1 base and 3 bases, with 13 bases remaining between them. CDR1 SEHNR and CDR2 FQNEAQ come from the germline V gene (reference sequence). The CDR3 bases are TGTGCCAGCAGCTTAGTTGGCAGGGACTACAATCAGCCCCAGCATTTT. Translating it yields CASSLVGRDYNQPQHF. The complete variable domain, with remaining parts taken from reference TRBV7-9 and TRBJ1-5, reads DTGVSQNPRHKITKRGQNVTFRCDPISEHNRLYWYRQTLGQGPEFLTYFQNEAQLEKSRLLSDRFSAERPKGSFSTLEIQRTEQGDSAMYLCASSLVGRDYNQPQHFGDGTRLSIL.